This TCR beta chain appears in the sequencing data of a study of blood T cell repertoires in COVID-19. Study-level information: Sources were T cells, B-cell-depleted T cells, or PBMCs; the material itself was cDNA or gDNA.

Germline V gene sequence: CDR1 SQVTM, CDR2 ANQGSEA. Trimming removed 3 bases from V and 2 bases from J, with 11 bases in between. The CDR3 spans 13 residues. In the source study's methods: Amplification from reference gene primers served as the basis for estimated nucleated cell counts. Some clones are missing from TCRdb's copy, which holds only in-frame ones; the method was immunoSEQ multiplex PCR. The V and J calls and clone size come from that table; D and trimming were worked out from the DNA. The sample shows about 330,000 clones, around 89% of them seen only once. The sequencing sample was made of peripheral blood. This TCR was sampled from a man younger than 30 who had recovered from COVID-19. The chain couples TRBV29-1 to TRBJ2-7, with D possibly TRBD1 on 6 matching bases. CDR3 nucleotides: TGCAGCGTTGATCTTCAGGGGACCTACGAGCAGTACTTC. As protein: CSVDLQGTYEQYF.